What follows are 32 T cell receptor beta chains derived from one specimen sequenced in a study of T cells in Graves' hyperthyroidism and ophthalmopathy. It was RNA transcripts that yielded the amplified TCR beta CDR3 regions. An initial round of RT-PCR targeting the TCR CDR3 relied on the HTBI primer set. MiXCR, applied by TCRdb to the multiplex PCR reads, yields one record per CDR3 protein. The sample consists of under 450,000 distinct CDR3 sequences, 15% to 18% of them appearing once. The material sequenced was blood. The origin of the receptors is a woman aged 18-29 years with Graves' hyperthyroidism.

This clonotype has just a few counts. V and J are TRBV11-3 and TRBJ2-3; unclear D gene. Trimming left V 4 bases short and J 8 bases short, with 13 bases between. The CDR3 sequence is 13 residues long. CDR1 SGHNT and CDR2 YENEEA come from the germline V gene. The CDR3 region has the DNA TGTGCCAGCAGCTCCCTACTGGGTGGTACGCAGTATTTT. It encodes CASSSLLGGTQYF.

The chain combines TRBV28 with TRBJ2-2; TRBD1 might be the D (6 bases). The CDR3 is made up of 15 amino acids. The germline gives CDR1 MDHEN, CDR2 SYDVKM. V was trimmed by 5 bases and J by 0 bases, leaving 10 bases between them. DNA for the CDR3: TGTGCCAGCAGTCGAGGACAGACGAACACCGGGGAGCTGTTTTTT. Translation gives CASSRGQTNTGELFF.

Many counts were recorded for this clonotype. The chain couples TRBV3-1 to TRBJ2-3; a weak D match, TRBD1 (6 bases). Between the trimmed V and J ends, which lost 4 bases and 2 bases, there was a span of 13 bases. The germline CDR1 and CDR2 sequences are LGHDT and YNNKEL (reference sequence). The CDR3 length is 15 residues. In nucleotides, the CDR3 is TGTGCCAGCAGCCCAGGGGCTACCGTCACAGATACGCAGTATTTT. Translating it yields CASSPGATVTDTQYF.

This clonotype was counted at least ten times. The chain couples TRBV2 to TRBJ2-5, with D tentatively TRBD1 (6 bases). The V gene lost 6 bases and the J gene lost 3 bases, with 17 bases spanning the gap. Germline V CDR1 and CDR2: SNHLY, FYNNEI. The CDR3 has 15 residues. CDR3 loop: CASSLGALEEETQYF. CDR3 DNA sequence: TGTGCCAGCAGCTTGGGGGCCCTGGAGGAAGAGACCCAGTACTTC.

The V gene is TRBV6-4, the J gene TRBJ2-7; D is possibly TRBD2 (6 bases). The CDR3 has 14 amino acids. The germline V gene encodes CDR1 MRHNA and CDR2 SNTAGT. V was cut by 4 bases and J by 1 base, with 11 bases left in between. The CDR3 sequence: CASSGFGGSYEQYF. The DNA for the CDR3 is TGTGCCAGCAGTGGGTTCGGGGGTTCCTACGAGCAGTACTTC.

This clonotype was seen repeatedly, ten times or more. J is TRBJ1-1 and V is TRBV7-3; possibly TRBD1 for D (5 bases). Germline-derived CDR1 and CDR2 are SGHTA and FQGTGA. V was shortened by 0 bases and J by 1 base, with 9 bases between the two germline ends. This CDR3 is 15 amino acids long. The CDR3, as DNA: TGTGCCAGCAGCTTAACGGGGGTAGCGAACACTGAAGCTTTCTTT. It translates to CASSLTGVANTEAFF.

The rearrangement joins TRBV24-1 to TRBJ2-7; the D is unclear. V lost 4 bases to trimming and J lost 2 bases, with 14 bases between them. The CDR3 totals 15 residues. In germline, CDR1 is KGHDR, CDR2 SFDVKD. CDR3 bases: TGTGCCACCAGTGACGCCTCACTTAGTGCCTACGAGCAGTACTTC. It is translated as CATSDASLSAYEQYF.

This clonotype was detected ten times or more. The V call is TRBV12-3 or TRBV12-4, the J call TRBJ1-1; D unclear. The CDR3 covers 13 residues. With 6 bases removed from V and 0 bases from J, the gap between germline ends came to 8 bases. The CDR3 spells CASREAVNTEAFF. CDR3 nucleotide sequence: TGTGCCAGCAGGGAGGCCGTGAACACTGAAGCTTTCTTT.

This clonotype was observed at least ten times. The rearrangement uses TRBV12-3 or TRBV12-4 and TRBJ2-7, with D maybe TRBD1 (6 bases). V lost 8 bases and J 4 bases, leaving 18 bases between the germline ends. This CDR3 spans 14 amino acids. CDR3 in DNA: TGTGCCAGCGCCTCCCAGGGGCCGAGTTACGAGCAGTACTTC. Amino acids: CASASQGPSYEQYF.

At least ten counts were recorded for this clonotype. The rearrangement uses TRBV7-9 and TRBJ2-1; maybe TRBD2 (6 bases). Germline CDR1 reads SEHNR; CDR2 reads FQNEAQ (reference sequence). The CDR3 has 13 residues. Trimming took off 1 base at V and 7 bases at J, with 8 bases between the two ends. CDR3 in amino acids: CASSLDGGNEQFF. In DNA, the CDR3 is TGTGCCAGCAGCTTAGATGGGGGGAATGAGCAGTTCTTC.

This clonotype was recorded many times. CDR3 sequence: CASSQGLVSGELFF. The CDR3 DNA is TGTGCCAGCAGCCAGGGACTGGTATCCGGGGAGCTGTTTTTT. This chain joins TRBV3-1 and TRBJ2-2; the D gene is possibly TRBD2 (6 bases). The germline gives CDR1 LGHDT, CDR2 YNNKEL (reference sequence). Trimming took 3 bases from V and 6 from J, leaving 11 bases between them. This CDR3 region has 14 residues.

The chain couples TRBV15 to TRBJ2-7; D remains unclear. The CDR3 has 13 amino acids. V was trimmed by 2 bases and J by 5 bases, leaving 10 bases between them. CDR1 is LNHNV, CDR2 YYDKDF, per germline (reference sequence). For the CDR3, the DNA is TGTGCCACCAGCAGATCCGGACGGGACGAGCAGTACTTC. Protein sequence: CATSRSGRDEQYF.

This clonotype was detected a few times. The chain uses TRBV28 and TRBJ1-5; no firm D call. V shed 7 bases and J shed 6 bases, with 19 bases lying between them. The V gene's germline CDR1 is MDHEN and CDR2 SYDVKM. There are 15 residues in the CDR3. CDR3 protein: CASNLQFALVQPQHF. CDR3 DNA sequence: TGTGCCAGCAATCTACAGTTCGCGTTGGTTCAGCCCCAGCATTTT.

This clonotype came up many times. J is TRBJ2-1 and V is TRBV20-1; D could derive from TRBD1 or TRBD2 (5 bases each). Per germline, CDR1 DFQATT and CDR2 SNEGSKA (reference sequence). The CDR3 extends over 15 amino acids. The V end lost 0 bases, the J end lost 7 bases, and 16 bases lay between the germline ends. The CDR3 bases are TGCAGTGCTAGAGAGGGGGAGAAAGTGGTGAATGAGCAGTTCTTC. Amino acids: CSAREGEKVVNEQFF.

This clonotype was counted many times. V usage is TRBV6-1 and J usage is TRBJ1-5, with D tentatively TRBD1 (6 bases). The CDR3 has 15 amino acids. The germline V gene encodes CDR1 MNHNS and CDR2 SASEGT. V lost 5 bases and J lost 6, with 17 bases in between. As DNA, the CDR3 is TGTGCCAGCAGTCCTAGGGGGAGAAGTGGTCAGCCCCAGCATTTT. It yields the protein CASSPRGRSGQPQHF.

This clonotype was counted many times. Here the CDR3 reads CASSARGGSPSEQFF. The CDR3 nucleotides are TGCGCCAGCAGTGCTCGGGGGGGCTCTCCTTCCGAGCAGTTCTTC. The J gene is TRBJ2-1, the V gene TRBV5-1, with 8 bases fitting TRBD2. Germline trimming cut 5 bases from V and 10 bases from J; bases unmatched to any gene: 14. Germline CDR1 and CDR2: SGHRS and YFSETQ. This CDR3 is 15 amino acids long.

The CDR3 sequence: CATSDAWGLAGNNEQFF. For the CDR3, the DNA is TGTGCCACCAGTGATGCTTGGGGACTAGCGGGGAACAATGAGCAGTTCTTC. The chain recombines TRBV24-1 with TRBJ2-1, with 13 bases that match TRBD2. Germline V gene lookup returns CDR1 KGHDR and CDR2 SFDVKD. J lost 5 bases, V lost 3 bases, and 6 bases had no gene match. This CDR3 is 17 amino acids long.

The chain joins TRBV7-6 to TRBJ1-2, with D possibly matching TRBD1 (5 bases). The germline CDR1 and CDR2 sequences are SGHVS and FNYEAQ. V lost 5 bases and J lost 4, with 17 bases in between. The CDR3 has 15 residues. CDR3 nucleotides: TGTGCCAGCAGCCCGGGGGGAGGCGGTCTCTATGGCTACACCTTC. It yields the protein CASSPGGGGLYGYTF.

This clonotype was observed a few times. The chain carries TRBV24-1 and TRBJ2-5; 9 nucleotides line up with TRBD1. Trimming at V came to 10 bases and at J to 4 bases, leaving 3 bases not matched to a gene. Per the germline V gene, CDR1 is KGHDR and CDR2 is SFDVKD. The length of the CDR3 is 12 residues. The CDR3 region is CATGQGGETQYF. The CDR3 DNA follows: TGTGCCACGGGACAGGGAGGAGAGACCCAGTACTTC.

This clonotype showed up many times. The chain has TRBV11-2 and TRBJ2-3, with D tentatively TRBD2 (6 bases). Germline V lookup: CDR1 SGHAT, CDR2 FQNNGV. The CDR3 extends over 15 amino acids. V was trimmed by 5 bases and J by 6 bases, leaving 18 bases between them. In DNA form, the CDR3 reads TGTGCCAGCAGCCCCGCGTTGCGAGGGAGGGATACGCAGTATTTT. Its protein product is CASSPALRGRDTQYF.

At least ten counts were recorded for this clonotype. The genes are TRBV9 and TRBJ1-2; possible D gene TRBD1, 5 bases. With 4 bases removed from V and 2 bases from J, the gap between germline ends came to 9 bases. Germline assignment: CDR1 SGDLS and CDR2 YYNGEE. The length of the CDR3 is 13 residues. For the CDR3, the DNA is TGTGCCAGCAGCACACAGGAAAACTATGGCTACACCTTC. Translated, it gives CASSTQENYGYTF.

This clonotype was observed once. This sequence joins TRBV5-5 and TRBJ1-2; D remains ambiguous. This CDR3 comprises 15 residues. V was pared by 0 bases and J by 1 base, with 10 bases between. Germline V gene lookup returns CDR1 SGHKS and CDR2 YYEKEE (reference sequence). CDR3 nucleotides: TGTGCCAGCAGCTTGGCCCGTCCTCTTAACTATGGCTACACCTTC. It is translated as CASSLARPLNYGYTF.

This clonotype appeared many times. The rearrangement links TRBV7-9 to TRBJ1-2, with 8 bases fitting TRBD1. CDR1 SEHNR and CDR2 FQNEAQ come from the germline V gene (reference sequence). This CDR3 is 19 amino acids long. V shed 3 bases, J shed 2 bases, and the junction held 17 bases outside the gene matches. The CDR3 bases are TGTGCCAGCAGCTTTAGAGGTCCCTCCCCGGGACAGGAGAACTATGGCTACACCTTC. Protein: CASSFRGPSPGQENYGYTF.

V usage is TRBV25-1 and J usage is TRBJ2-7, with 13 bases matching TRBD2. Per germline, CDR1 MGHDK and CDR2 SYGVNS. The CDR3 runs 20 residues. V dropped 6 bases and J dropped 4; count of bases not matched to a gene: 21. CDR3 nucleotides: TGTGCCAGCAGGCCCGAGGGGGACAGGTGGCGGACTAGCGGGAGTTACGAGCAGTACTTC. Protein product: CASRPEGDRWRTSGSYEQYF.

V and J are TRBV29-1 and TRBJ1-1; 11 bases align to TRBD1. This CDR3 comprises 15 residues. Germline V lookup: CDR1 SQVTM, CDR2 ANQGSEA. The V and J ends lost 3 bases and 4 bases, in that order; junction bases with no gene match: 7. CDR3 in DNA: TGCAGCGTTGATCTCCGGACAGGGGGCTTCACTGAAGCTTTCTTT. Amino acid sequence: CSVDLRTGGFTEAFF.

This clonotype was seen at least ten times. The V call is TRBV28, the J call TRBJ2-1; 11 bases fit TRBD1. V lost 5 bases, J lost 8 bases, and 5 bases stayed unmatched. The CDR3 extends over 14 amino acids. The germline V gene has CDR1 MDHEN and CDR2 SYDVKM. The DNA of the CDR3 is TGTGCCAGCAGTGCGGACAGGGGGCTCGATGAGCAGTTCTTC. As protein: CASSADRGLDEQFF.

V is TRBV7-9 and J is TRBJ1-1; D is unclear. V was shortened by 5 bases and J by 1 base, with 14 bases between the two germline ends. The CDR3 has 15 residues. From germline, CDR1 is SEHNR and CDR2 FQNEAQ (reference sequence). The chain's CDR3 is CASSLPWPANTEAFF. CDR3 sequence (DNA): TGTGCCAGCAGCCTCCCCTGGCCGGCGAACACTGAAGCTTTCTTT. Drawing the rest from reference TRBV7-9 and TRBJ1-1, the complete variable domain is DTGVSQNPRHKITKRGQNVTFRCDPISEHNRLYWYRQTLGQGPEFLTYFQNEAQLEKSRLLSDRFSAERPKGSFSTLEIQRTEQGDSAMYLCASSLPWPANTEAFFGQGTRLTVV.

This clonotype was picked up many times. The CDR3 nucleotides are TGTGCCAGCAGCTTACTCCCTGTCTTCGAGAGCTCCTACGAGCAGTACTTC. Its protein is CASSLLPVFESSYEQYF. V is TRBV11-2 and J is TRBJ2-7, with D hard to call. The V end was cut by 2 bases, the J end by 0 bases, with 17 bases between. This CDR3 comprises 17 residues. CDR1 is SGHAT, CDR2 FQNNGV, per germline.

This clonotype was picked up many times. This rearrangement joins TRBV3-1 to TRBJ2-7, with 10 bases fitting TRBD2. Germline trimming cut 1 base from V and 4 bases from J; bases unmatched to any gene: 13. Germline V gene data show CDR1 as LGHDT and CDR2 as YNNKEL (reference sequence). The CDR3 is 18 residues long. The CDR3 DNA sequence: TGTGCCAGCAGCCAAGGGTGGTTAGGGGCTAGCGGGGGTTACGAGCAGTACTTC. Amino acids: CASSQGWLGASGGYEQYF.

This clonotype occurred many times. The chain carries TRBV7-8 and TRBJ2-7; D gene uncertain. The CDR3 extends over 14 amino acids. V shed 5 bases and J shed 0 bases, with 11 bases lying between them. Germline assignment: CDR1 SGHVS and CDR2 FQNEAQ. The CDR3 DNA sequence: TGTGCCAGCAGCCGAGCCATGGGCTCCTACGAGCAGTACTTC. This translates into CASSRAMGSYEQYF.

This clonotype came up many times. The rearrangement links TRBV19 to TRBJ2-1, with D possibly TRBD1 on 6 matching bases. Deletions cut 3 bases from V and 4 bases from J, with 10 bases between. Germline assignment: CDR1 LNHDA and CDR2 SQIVND (reference sequence). The CDR3 is 14 amino acids. The CDR3 DNA sequence: TGTGCCAGTAGTATGTATAGGGGGTACAATGAGCAGTTCTTC. This encodes CASSMYRGYNEQFF.

V is TRBV7-9 and J is TRBJ2-7; D uncertain. CDR1 is SEHNR, CDR2 FQNEAQ, per germline (reference sequence). The V end lost 5 bases, the J end lost 0 bases, and 5 bases lay between the germline ends. CDR3 length: 12 residues. CDR3 protein: CASSMNSYEQYF. The CDR3 DNA reads as TGTGCCAGCAGCATGAACTCCTACGAGCAGTACTTC.